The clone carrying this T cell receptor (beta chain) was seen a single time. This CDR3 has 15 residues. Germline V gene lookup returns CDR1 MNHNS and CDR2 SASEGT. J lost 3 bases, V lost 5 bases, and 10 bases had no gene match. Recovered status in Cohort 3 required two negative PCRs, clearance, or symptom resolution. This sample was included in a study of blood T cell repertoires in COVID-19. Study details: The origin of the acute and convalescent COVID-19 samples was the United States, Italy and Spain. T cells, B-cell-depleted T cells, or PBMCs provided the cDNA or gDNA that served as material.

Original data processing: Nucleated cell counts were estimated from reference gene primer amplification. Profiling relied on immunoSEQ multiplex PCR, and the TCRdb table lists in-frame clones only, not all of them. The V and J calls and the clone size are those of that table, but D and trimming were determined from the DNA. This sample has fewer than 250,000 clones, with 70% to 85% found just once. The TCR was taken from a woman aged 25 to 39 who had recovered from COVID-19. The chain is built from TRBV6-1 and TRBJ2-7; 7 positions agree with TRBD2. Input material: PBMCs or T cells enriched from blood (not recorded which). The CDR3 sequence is CASSLNSGWDYEQYF. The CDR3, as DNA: TGTGCCAGCAGTTTAAATAGCGGGTGGGACTACGAGCAGTACTTC.